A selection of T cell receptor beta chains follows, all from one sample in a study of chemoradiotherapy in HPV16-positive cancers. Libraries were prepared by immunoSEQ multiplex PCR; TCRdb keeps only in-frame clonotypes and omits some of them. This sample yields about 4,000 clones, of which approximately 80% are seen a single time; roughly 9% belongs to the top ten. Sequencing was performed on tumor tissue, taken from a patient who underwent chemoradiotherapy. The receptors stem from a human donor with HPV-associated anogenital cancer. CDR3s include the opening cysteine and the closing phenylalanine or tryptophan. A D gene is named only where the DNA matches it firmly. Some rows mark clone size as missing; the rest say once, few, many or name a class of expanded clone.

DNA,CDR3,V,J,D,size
TGTGCCAGCAGCTTCACCGGGACAGCATACGAGCAGTACTTC,CASSFTGTAYEQYF,TRBV7-2,TRBJ2-7,TRBD1,.
TGCGCCAGCAGCTTATCTACTAGCACCAACGAGCAGTACTTC,CASSLSTSTNEQYF,TRBV5-1,TRBJ2-7,.,.
TGTGCCAGCAGCTTAACCCAGGGGGCCTACGAGCAGTACTTC,CASSLTQGAYEQYF,TRBV11-1,TRBJ2-7,TRBD1,.
TGTGCCAGCACCCGTAGCGGGTACGAGCAGTACTTC,CASTRSGYEQYF,TRBV28,TRBJ2-7,TRBD2,.
TGTGCCAGCAGCTTAGATGAAGGACTGATCTACGAGCAGTACTTC,CASSLDEGLIYEQYF,TRBV7-6,TRBJ2-7,.,.
TGCGCCAGCAGCCAAGCGAAAGGTGGGGAGCAGTACTTC,CASSQAKGGEQYF,TRBV4-1,TRBJ2-7,.,.
TGTGCCAGCAGTTACTCGAGGGCAGCCCTAGATTCACCCCTCCACTTT,CASSYSRAALDSPLHF,TRBV6-5,TRBJ1-6,.,.
TGTGCCTGGAGTCACGACGGCCTCGGGGAAGAGACCCAGTACTTC,CAWSHDGLGEETQYF,TRBV30,TRBJ2-5,.,once
TGTGCCAGCAGCCAGAGGTCGGGCACTGAAGCTTTCTTT,CASSQRSGTEAFF,TRBV11-3,TRBJ1-1,.,.
TGTGCCAGCAGTGAGGGCTACAATGAGCAGTTCTTC,CASSEGYNEQFF,TRBV2,TRBJ2-1,.,.
TGCGCCAGCAGCTTGGAAGGGACTAGCGGAGTAGATACGCAGTATTTT,CASSLEGTSGVDTQYF,TRBV5-1,TRBJ2-3,TRBD2,.
TGCGCCAGCAGCGGATCCGGGACAGACTCGATTCGCACCTTC,CASSGSGTDSIRTF,TRBV5-1,TRBJ1-2,TRBD1,.
TGTGCCAGTAGCCCTACTAGCGGAGGGCGCCACGAGCAGTACTTC,CASSPTSGGRHEQYF,TRBV19,TRBJ2-7,TRBD2,.
TGCGCCAGCAGCCAAGGGATCAGCGGCACTGGTAATGAGCAGTTCTTC,CASSQGISGTGNEQFF,TRBV4-3,TRBJ2-1,.,.
TGTGCCAGCGGGCGTAGGGGCTCCTACGAGCAGTACTTC,CASGRRGSYEQYF,TRBV7-2,TRBJ2-7,.,once
TGTGCCACCAGCAGAGAGGCGGGAAACTACAATGAGCAGTTCTTC,CATSREAGNYNEQFF,TRBV15,TRBJ2-1,.,.
TGCGCCAGCAGCCAAGTCGACAGGTTGAACACTGAAGCTTTCTTT,CASSQVDRLNTEAFF,TRBV4-3,TRBJ1-1,.,.
TGTGCCAGCAGCTTGGAACAGTATAATTCACCCCTCCACTTT,CASSLEQYNSPLHF,TRBV7-9,TRBJ1-6,.,.
TGCAGCGTTGAAGAAGGGGAACGAGCTTTCTTT,CSVEEGERAFF,TRBV29-1,TRBJ1-1,.,.
TGCAGCGTTGTGGGCAGGGGCTACGAGCAGTACTTC,CSVVGRGYEQYF,TRBV29-1,TRBJ2-7,.,once
TGTGCCAGCAGCCAAGGAGTTAAAGCTAACTATGGCTACACCTTC,CASSQGVKANYGYTF,TRBV4-2,TRBJ1-2,.,once
TGTGCCAGTAGTATCTGGGGACAGGGCATCTACGAGCAGTACTTC,CASSIWGQGIYEQYF,TRBV19,TRBJ2-7,TRBD1,.
TGCAGTGCTAGCTCAGGACAGATGTTTTTT,CSASSGQMFF,TRBV20-1,TRBJ1-4,.,.
TGTGCCAGCAGCTTAAGTCCGGGGGGAGTCACTGAAGCTTTCTTT,CASSLSPGGVTEAFF,TRBV7-6,TRBJ1-1,.,.
TGTGCCAGCAGTGCCCCGGGACAGGGGTGGTACGAGCAGTACTTC,CASSAPGQGWYEQYF,TRBV28,TRBJ2-7,TRBD1,.
TGCGCCAGCAGCCAGGAAACAGGGTTGGACACCGGGGAGCTGTTTTTT,CASSQETGLDTGELFF,TRBV4-3,TRBJ2-2,.,.
TGTGCCAGCAGACTAGGACAGGACTACGAGCAGTACTTC,CASRLGQDYEQYF,TRBV6-6,TRBJ2-7,TRBD1,.
TGTGCCAGTAGTATAGTACCAGGATATAATTCACCCCTCCACTTT,CASSIVPGYNSPLHF,TRBV19,TRBJ1-6,.,once
TGTGCCAGCTCCCGCTCTGTGGCGGGGGGAATGTACAATGAGCAGTTCTTC,CASSRSVAGGMYNEQFF,TRBV18,TRBJ2-1,TRBD2,.
TGTGCCAGCAGTTACTCATCGGACGGCCAAGAGACCCAGTACTTC,CASSYSSDGQETQYF,TRBV6-5,TRBJ2-5,.,.
TGCAGCGCCCAAGTACAGGGGCTCGAGCAGTACTTC,CSAQVQGLEQYF,TRBV29-1,TRBJ2-7,TRBD1,once
TGTGCCAGCAGCCGAGACCTGGGTGAGCAGTACTTC,CASSRDLGEQYF,TRBV2,TRBJ2-7,.,.